This TCR beta chain came from a study of T cells in Graves' hyperthyroidism and ophthalmopathy. The J segment lost 1 base and the V segment lost 1 base, leaving 4 bases of the junction unmatched. The germline V gene has CDR1 MNHNS and CDR2 SASEGT. The CDR3 is 16 amino acids. Study conclusions and caveats: Blood held most thyroid clonotypes expanded above 0.001 frequency.

Template material for amplifying TCR beta CDR3 regions consisted of RNA transcripts. The HTBI primer set drove a first-round RT-PCR of the TCR CDR3. TCRdb re-called the multiplex PCR reads with MiXCR, one entry per CDR3 protein. The table shows hundreds of thousands of distinct CDR3 sequences, with less than 25% occurring only once. This clonotype was recorded at least ten times. The antigen is unknown. This chain uses TRBV6-1 with TRBJ1-5, with 7 bases lining up with TRBD1. The sequence was collected from a young man with Graves' ophthalmopathy. The specimen was blood. The CDR3 region has the DNA TGTGCCAGCAGTGAAGTGTCAGGGGGGAGCAATCAGCCCCAGCATTTT. Amino acid sequence: CASSEVSGGSNQPQHF.